The sequence of this TCR beta chain was determined in a study of blood T cell repertoires in COVID-19. As originally analysed: Quantification of nucleated cells was approximated via reference gene primer amplification. Using immunoSEQ multiplex PCR, the repertoire was profiled, and TCRdb retains in-frame clones only, with some absent. Clonal size and the V and J genes are those of that table, whereas D and trimming came from the DNA. The sample records some 150,000 clones, about 86% being singletons. CDR3 length: 17 amino acids. V lost 5 bases, J lost 3 bases, and 20 bases lay in between. Germline assignment: CDR1 SGHTA and CDR2 FQGNSA.

This sequence joins TRBV7-2 and TRBJ1-5; D uncertain. Sequencing input: peripheral blood. The TCR was taken from a man aged 18 to 30 with active or convalescent COVID-19. The CDR3 nucleotides read TGTGCCAGCAGCGAGAACAGCGGGGTATCCCCCAATCAGCCCCAGCATTTT. Translating it yields CASSENSGVSPNQPQHF.